This T cell receptor (beta chain) was recovered during a study of early T cells in non-severe SARS-CoV-2 infection (dated by TCRdb to the early 2020s). With regard to the full study: Bulk RNA from unsorted whole blood was used for TCR sequencing, so alpha and beta chains could not be paired. General study outcomes and caveats: VDJdb matching was skewed toward anti-spike CD8 responses, so virus-specific expansions were likely underestimated and private and CD4 specificities were missed.

In the case of this clonotype: Its antigen is still unknown. Per-base qualities were not stored, and no clone one base away is much larger.

From cysteine to phenylalanine, the CDR3 is 15 amino acids long. The kept DNA is CDR3 alone, 45 bases in frame from the first base. CDR1 is given as MDHEN and CDR2 as SYDVKM, both from the germline V gene. The V and J ends are trimmed by 5 bases and 4 bases, leaving 12 bases between them. The library was built by means of 5' RACE. Sequencing used a NextSeq 500. The TCR library protocol attached unique molecular identifiers to individual cDNA molecules to correct for sequencing error and PCR bias. Sequencing covered both TCR alpha and beta chains, and within each sample the abundances of alpha and beta sequences were tightly co-correlated. Per the authors' processing: Decombinator V4 was used to annotate TCR sequences for V gene, J gene and CDR3. Expanded TCRs were defined as changing significantly between any two time points under a Poisson model with p below 0.0001. Abundances of TCRs were expressed as counts per million after normalisation to the total number of TCRs sequenced in each sample. TRAV1-2 paired with TRAJ12, TRAJ20 or TRAJ33 defined MAIT TCRs, while TRAV10 paired with TRAJ18 defined iNKT TCRs. VDJdb, accessed 1 November 2021, was searched for CMV, EBV and SARS-CoV-2 annotated TCRs, with TCRs annotated for multiple antigens excluded. Using fastp trimming at Q25 and MiXCR clonotype assembly, TCRdb reanalyzed the public sequencing data and kept in-frame beta chains. Rows are combined by CDR3 protein, so each entry shows the most common genes and DNA. These V and J calls are TCRdb output, not the study's own analysis. Present in this sample are tens of thousands of distinct CDR3 sequences, 16% of which were seen just once. The biggest ten clones account for 5.1% of the sample.

A case-control design nested within a healthcare worker cohort in London, UK, was used, with weekly nasopharyngeal swab PCR tests and blood sampling performed. Healthcare workers were recruited during the week of the UK lockdown, between 23 and 31 March 2020, and followed weekly for up to roughly 16 weeks. Recombination linked TRBV28 to TRBJ2-6; a tentative D match to TRBD2 spans 7 bases. This specimen was whole blood, taken at baseline. This clonotype was sampled from an adult who was a healthcare worker with PCR-confirmed SARS-CoV-2 infection or an uninfected control (not recorded which). The sequenced DNA: TGTGCCAGCAGTGCCGCGGGGGCCGGGGCCAACGTCCTGACTTTC. Protein translation: CASSAAGAGANVLTF.